Listed below are T cell receptor beta chains from one sample, sequenced in a study of shared T cell receptors in the human thymus. TCRdb's table, derived via immunoSEQ multiplex PCR, lists solely in-frame clones and lacks some. The sample records hundreds of thousands of clones, 70% to 90% being singletons. These data also formed part of another study, on human thymus T cells.

Sequenced: thymocytes. The receptors here all came from a boy younger than two with a congenital heart defect. Each CDR3 is given without its conserved first and last residue.

TRBJ2-7,TRBV2,ASSESREGGYEQY
TRBJ1-3,TRBV18,ASSPESSGNTIY
TRBJ2-1,TRBV14,ASSQDGRDRGLPTYNEQF
TRBJ2-7,TRBV20-1,SARRVNEQY
TRBJ2-7,TRBV14,ASSQELAGEQY
TRBJ1-1,TRBV28,ASRSGAEAF
TRBJ1-2,TRBV12-5,ASGGRDSHNNYGYT
TRBJ1-3,TRBV5-6,ASSLAHGVGNTIY
TRBJ2-1,TRBV6-5,ASSYSEGVNEQF
TRBJ2-5,TRBV7-7,ASSPYAGGATQETQY
TRBJ2-1,TRBV6-4,ASSGSSGRRNEQF
TRBJ1-6,TRBV7-2,ASSDGGVGRRSPLH
TRBJ1-1,TRBV4-3,ASSPNPGEAF